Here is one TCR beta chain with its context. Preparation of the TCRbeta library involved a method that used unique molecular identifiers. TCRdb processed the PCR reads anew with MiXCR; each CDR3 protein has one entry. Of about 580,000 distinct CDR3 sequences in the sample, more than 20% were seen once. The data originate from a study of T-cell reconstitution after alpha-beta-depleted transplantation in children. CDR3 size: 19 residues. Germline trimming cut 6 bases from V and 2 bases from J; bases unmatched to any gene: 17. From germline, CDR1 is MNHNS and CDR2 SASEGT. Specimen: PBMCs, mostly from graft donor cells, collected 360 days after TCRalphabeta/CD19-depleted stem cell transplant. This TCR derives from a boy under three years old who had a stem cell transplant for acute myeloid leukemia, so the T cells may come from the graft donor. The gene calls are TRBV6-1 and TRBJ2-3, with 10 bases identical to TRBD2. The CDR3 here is CASSPLWLAGGPITDTQYF. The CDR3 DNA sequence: TGTGCCAGCAGCCCTCTATGGTTAGCGGGGGGTCCCATCACAGATACGCAGTATTTT.